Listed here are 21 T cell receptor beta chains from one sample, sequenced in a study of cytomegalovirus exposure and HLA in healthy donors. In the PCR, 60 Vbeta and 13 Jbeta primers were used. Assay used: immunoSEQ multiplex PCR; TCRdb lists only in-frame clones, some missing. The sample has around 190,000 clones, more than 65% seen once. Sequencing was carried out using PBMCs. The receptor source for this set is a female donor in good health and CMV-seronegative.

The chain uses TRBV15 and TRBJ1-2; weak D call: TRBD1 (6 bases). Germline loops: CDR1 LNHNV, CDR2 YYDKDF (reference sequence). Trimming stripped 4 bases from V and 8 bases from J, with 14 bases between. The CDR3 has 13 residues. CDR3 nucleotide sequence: TGTGCCACCAGCACCGAGCGGGGGGCCGGCTACACCTTC. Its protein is CATSTERGAGYTF. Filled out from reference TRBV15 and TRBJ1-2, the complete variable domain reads DAMVIQNPRYQVTQFGKPVTLSCSQTLNHNVMYWYQQKSSQAPKLLFHYYDKDFNNEADTPDNFQSRRPNTSFCFLDIRSPGLGDTAMYLCATSTERGAGYTFGSGTRLTVV.

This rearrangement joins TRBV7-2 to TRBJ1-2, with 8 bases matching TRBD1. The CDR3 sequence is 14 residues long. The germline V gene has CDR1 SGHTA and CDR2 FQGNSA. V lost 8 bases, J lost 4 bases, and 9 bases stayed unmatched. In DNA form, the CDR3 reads TGTGCCAGCGTTGCCCGGACAGGGAGCTATGGCTACACCTTC. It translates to CASVARTGSYGYTF.

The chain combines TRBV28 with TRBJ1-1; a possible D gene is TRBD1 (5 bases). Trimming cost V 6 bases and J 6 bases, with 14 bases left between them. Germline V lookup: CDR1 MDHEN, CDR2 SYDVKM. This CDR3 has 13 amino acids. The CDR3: CASSTGGNAEAFF. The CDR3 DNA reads TGTGCCAGCAGCACGGGGGGTAACGCTGAAGCTTTCTTT.

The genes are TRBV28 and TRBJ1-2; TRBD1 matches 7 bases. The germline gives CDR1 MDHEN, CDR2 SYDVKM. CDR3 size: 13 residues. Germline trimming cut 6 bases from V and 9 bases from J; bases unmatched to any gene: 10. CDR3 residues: CASRGDSRMSYTF. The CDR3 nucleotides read TGTGCCAGCAGAGGGGACAGCCGAATGAGCTACACCTTC.

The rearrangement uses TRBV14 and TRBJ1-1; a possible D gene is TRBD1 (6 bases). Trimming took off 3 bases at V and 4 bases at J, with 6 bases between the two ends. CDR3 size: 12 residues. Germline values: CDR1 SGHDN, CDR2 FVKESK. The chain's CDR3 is CASSQTGTEAFF. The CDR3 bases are TGTGCCAGCAGCCAGACAGGCACTGAAGCTTTCTTT.

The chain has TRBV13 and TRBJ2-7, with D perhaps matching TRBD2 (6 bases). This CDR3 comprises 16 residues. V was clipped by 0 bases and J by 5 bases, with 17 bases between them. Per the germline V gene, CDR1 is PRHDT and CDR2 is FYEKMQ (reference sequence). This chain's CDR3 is CASSLGMGPRRDEQYF. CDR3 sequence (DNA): TGTGCCAGCAGCTTAGGCATGGGACCCCGGAGGGACGAGCAGTACTTC.

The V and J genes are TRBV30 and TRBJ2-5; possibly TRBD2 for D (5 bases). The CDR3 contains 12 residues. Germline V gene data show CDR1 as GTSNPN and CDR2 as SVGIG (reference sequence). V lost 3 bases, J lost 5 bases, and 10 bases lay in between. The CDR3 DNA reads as TGTGCCTGGAGCGCCCAGCGGGAGACCCAGTACTTC. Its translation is CAWSAQRETQYF.

The CDR3 coding sequence is TGTGCCAGCAGTAGGACTAGCGGTAACTACGAGCAGTACTTC. This gives the protein CASSRTSGNYEQYF. This sequence joins TRBV6-1 and TRBJ2-7; TRBD2 matches at 10 bases. CDR1 MNHNS and CDR2 SASEGT come from the germline V gene. Unmatched junction bases numbered 4, after V lost 5 bases and J lost 3 bases. The CDR3 consists of 14 residues.

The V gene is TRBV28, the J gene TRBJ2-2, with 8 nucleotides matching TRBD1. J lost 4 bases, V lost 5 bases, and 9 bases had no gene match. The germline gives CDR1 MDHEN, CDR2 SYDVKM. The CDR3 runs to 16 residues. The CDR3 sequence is CASSTRQGRVTGELFF. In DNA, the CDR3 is TGTGCCAGCAGTACTCGACAGGGGCGTGTCACCGGGGAGCTGTTTTTT. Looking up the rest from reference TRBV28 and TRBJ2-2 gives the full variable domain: DVKVTQSSRYLVKRTGEKVFLECVQDMDHENMFWYRQDPGLGLRLIYFSYDVKMKEKGDIPEGYSVSREKKERFSLILESASTNQTSMYLCASSTRQGRVTGELFFGEGSRLTVL.

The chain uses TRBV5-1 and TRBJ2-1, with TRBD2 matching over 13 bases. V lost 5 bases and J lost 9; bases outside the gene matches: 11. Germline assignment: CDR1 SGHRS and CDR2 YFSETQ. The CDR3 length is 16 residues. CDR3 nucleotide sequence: TGCGCCAGCAGACCGGCTGGACTAGCGGGAGTAGTTGAGCAGTTCTTC. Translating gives CASRPAGLAGVVEQFF.

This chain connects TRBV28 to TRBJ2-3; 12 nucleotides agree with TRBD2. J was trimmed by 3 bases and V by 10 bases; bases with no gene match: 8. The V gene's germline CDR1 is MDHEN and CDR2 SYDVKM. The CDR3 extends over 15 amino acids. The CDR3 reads CATCPGTSGTDTQYF. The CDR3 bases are TGTGCCACCTGCCCCGGGACTAGCGGGACAGATACGCAGTATTTT.

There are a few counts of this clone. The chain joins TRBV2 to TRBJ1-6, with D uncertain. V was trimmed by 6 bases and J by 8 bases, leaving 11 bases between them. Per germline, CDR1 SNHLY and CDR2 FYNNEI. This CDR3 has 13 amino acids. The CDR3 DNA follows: TGTGCCAGCAGCCATGATAGTCATTCACCCCTCCACTTT. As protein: CASSHDSHSPLHF.

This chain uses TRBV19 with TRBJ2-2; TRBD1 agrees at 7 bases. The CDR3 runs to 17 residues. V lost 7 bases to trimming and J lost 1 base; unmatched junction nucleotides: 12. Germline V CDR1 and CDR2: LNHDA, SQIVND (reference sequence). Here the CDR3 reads CASTQEDGTVNTGELFF. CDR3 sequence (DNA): TGTGCCAGTACCCAAGAGGATGGGACAGTGAACACCGGGGAGCTGTTTTTT.

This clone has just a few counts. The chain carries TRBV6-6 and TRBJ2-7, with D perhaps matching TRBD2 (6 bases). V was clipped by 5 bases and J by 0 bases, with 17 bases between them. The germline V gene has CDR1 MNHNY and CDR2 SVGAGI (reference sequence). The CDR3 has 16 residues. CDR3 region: CASSLGGPVGSYEQYF. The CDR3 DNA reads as TGTGCCAGCAGTCTCGGAGGGCCGGTGGGCTCCTACGAGCAGTACTTC.

The chain's CDR3 is CAISESMGLNTEAFF. Here the CDR3 DNA reads TGTGCCATCAGTGAGTCCATGGGGCTGAACACTGAAGCTTTCTTT. The V and J genes are TRBV10-3 and TRBJ1-1; D is possibly TRBD1 (5 bases). CDR1 is ENHRY, CDR2 SYGVKD, per germline. The CDR3 covers 15 residues. V was pared by 0 bases and J by 0 bases, with 8 bases between.

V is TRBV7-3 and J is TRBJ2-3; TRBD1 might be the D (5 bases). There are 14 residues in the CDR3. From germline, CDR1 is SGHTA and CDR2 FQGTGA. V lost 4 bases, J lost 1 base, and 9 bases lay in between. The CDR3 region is CASSSGLGTDTQYF. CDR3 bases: TGTGCCAGCAGCTCAGGGTTGGGCACAGATACGCAGTATTTT.

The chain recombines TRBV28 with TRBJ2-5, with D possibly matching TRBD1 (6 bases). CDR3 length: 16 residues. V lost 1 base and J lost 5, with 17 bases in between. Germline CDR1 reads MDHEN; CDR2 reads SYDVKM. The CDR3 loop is CASSLFAQGFTETQYF. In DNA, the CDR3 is TGTGCCAGCAGTTTATTTGCCCAGGGGTTTACCGAGACCCAGTACTTC. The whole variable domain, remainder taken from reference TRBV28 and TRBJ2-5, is DVKVTQSSRYLVKRTGEKVFLECVQDMDHENMFWYRQDPGLGLRLIYFSYDVKMKEKGDIPEGYSVSREKKERFSLILESASTNQTSMYLCASSLFAQGFTETQYFGPGTRLLVL.

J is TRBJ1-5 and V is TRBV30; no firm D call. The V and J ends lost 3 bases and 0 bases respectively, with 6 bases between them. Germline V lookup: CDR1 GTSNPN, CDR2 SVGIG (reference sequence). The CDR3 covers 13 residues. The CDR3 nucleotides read TGTGCCTGGAGGGCCAATAGCAATCAGCCCCAGCATTTT. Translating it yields CAWRANSNQPQHF.

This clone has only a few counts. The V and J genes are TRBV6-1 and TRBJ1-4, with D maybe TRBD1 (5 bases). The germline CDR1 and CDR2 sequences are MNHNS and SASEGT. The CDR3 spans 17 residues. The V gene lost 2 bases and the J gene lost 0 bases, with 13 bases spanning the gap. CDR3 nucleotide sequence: TGTGCCAGCAGTGAATTCGGACATGCCGCAACTAATGAAAAACTGTTTTTT. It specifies CASSEFGHAATNEKLFF.

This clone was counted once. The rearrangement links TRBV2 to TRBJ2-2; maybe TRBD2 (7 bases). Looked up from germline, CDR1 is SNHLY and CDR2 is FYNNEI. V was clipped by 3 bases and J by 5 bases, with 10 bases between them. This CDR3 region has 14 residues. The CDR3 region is CASSDRGGTGELFF. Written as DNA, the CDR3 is TGTGCCAGCAGTGACAGGGGAGGGACCGGGGAGCTGTTTTTT.

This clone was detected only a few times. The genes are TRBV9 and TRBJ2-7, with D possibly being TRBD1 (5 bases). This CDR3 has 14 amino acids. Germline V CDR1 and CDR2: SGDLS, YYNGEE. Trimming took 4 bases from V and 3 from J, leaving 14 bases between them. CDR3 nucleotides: TGTGCCAGCAGCCGTACACAGGATTACTACGAGCAGTACTTC. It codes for CASSRTQDYYEQYF.